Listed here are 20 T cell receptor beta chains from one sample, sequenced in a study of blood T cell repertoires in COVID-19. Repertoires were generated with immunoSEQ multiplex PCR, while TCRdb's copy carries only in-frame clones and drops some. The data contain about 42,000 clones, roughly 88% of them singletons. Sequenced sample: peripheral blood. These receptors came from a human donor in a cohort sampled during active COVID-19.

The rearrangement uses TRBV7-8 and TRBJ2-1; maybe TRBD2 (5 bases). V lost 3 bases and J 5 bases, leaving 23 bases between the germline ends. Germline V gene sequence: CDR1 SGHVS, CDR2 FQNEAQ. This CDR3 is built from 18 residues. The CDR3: CASSLRLKNGGVNNEQFF. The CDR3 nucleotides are TGTGCCAGCAGCTTGAGGCTAAAAAATGGAGGAGTCAACAATGAGCAGTTCTTC.

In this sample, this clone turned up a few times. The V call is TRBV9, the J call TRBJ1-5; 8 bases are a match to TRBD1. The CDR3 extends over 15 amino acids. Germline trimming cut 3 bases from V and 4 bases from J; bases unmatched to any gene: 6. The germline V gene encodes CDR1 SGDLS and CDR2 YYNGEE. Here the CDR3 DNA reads TGTGCCAGCAGCGCAGGACAGGGTGATAATCAGCCCCAGCATTTT. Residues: CASSAGQGDNQPQHF.

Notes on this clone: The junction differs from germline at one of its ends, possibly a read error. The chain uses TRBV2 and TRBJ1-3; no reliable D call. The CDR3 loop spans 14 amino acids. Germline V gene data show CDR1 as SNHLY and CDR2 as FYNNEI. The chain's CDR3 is CGSDGVVSGNTIYF. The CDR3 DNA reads TGTGGCAGCGACGGGGTTGTCTCTGGAAACACCATATATTTT.

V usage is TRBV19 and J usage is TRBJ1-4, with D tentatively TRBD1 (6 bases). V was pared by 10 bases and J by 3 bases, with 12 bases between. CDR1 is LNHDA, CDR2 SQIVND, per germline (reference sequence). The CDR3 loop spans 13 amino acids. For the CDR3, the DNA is TGTGCCACCAAGGGGGGGTCTAATGAAAAACTGTTTTTT. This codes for CATKGGSNEKLFF.

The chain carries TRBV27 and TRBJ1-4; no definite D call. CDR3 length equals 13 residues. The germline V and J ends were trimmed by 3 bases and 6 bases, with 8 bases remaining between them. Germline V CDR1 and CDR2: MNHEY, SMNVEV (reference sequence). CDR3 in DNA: TGTGCCAGCAGTTTTGGCGGGGATGAAAAACTGTTTTTT. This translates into CASSFGGDEKLFF.

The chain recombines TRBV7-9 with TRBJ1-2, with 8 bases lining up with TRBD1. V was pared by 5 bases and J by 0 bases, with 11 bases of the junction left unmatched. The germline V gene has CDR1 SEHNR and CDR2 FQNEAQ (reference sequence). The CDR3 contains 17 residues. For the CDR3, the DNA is TGTGCCAGCAGCCCACTCGGACAGGGCAGCTCTAACTATGGCTACACCTTC. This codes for CASSPLGQGSSNYGYTF.

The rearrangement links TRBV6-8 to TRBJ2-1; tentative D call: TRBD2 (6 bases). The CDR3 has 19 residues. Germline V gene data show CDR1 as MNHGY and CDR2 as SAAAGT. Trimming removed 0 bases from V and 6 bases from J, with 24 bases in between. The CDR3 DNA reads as TGTGCCAGCAGTTACTCGAGAGCTAGCGCCCAGGGAGGCCGCAATGAGCAGTTCTTC. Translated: CASSYSRASAQGGRNEQFF.

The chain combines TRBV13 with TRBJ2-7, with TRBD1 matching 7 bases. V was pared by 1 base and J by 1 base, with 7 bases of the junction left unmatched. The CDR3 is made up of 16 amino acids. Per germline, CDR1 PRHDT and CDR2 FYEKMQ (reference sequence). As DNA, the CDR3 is TGTGCCAGCAGCTTAGTTAGGAGACAGGGATCCTACGAGCAGTACTTC. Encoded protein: CASSLVRRQGSYEQYF.

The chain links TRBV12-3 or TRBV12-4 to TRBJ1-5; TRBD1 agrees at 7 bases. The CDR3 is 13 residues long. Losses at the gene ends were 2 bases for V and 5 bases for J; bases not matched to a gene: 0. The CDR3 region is CASSLQGDQPQHF. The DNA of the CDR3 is TGTGCCAGCAGTTTACAGGGGGATCAGCCCCAGCATTTT.

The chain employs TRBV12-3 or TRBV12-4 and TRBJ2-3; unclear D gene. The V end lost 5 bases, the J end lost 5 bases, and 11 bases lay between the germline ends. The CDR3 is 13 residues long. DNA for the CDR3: TGTGCCAGCAGTATTGCGAACAGAGATACGCAGTATTTT. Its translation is CASSIANRDTQYF.

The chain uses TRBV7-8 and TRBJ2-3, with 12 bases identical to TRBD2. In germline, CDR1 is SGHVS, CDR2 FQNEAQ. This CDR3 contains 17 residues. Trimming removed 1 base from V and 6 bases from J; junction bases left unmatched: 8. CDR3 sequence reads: CASSLGMTSGGVDTQYF. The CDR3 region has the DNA TGTGCCAGCAGCTTAGGAATGACTAGCGGGGGTGTCGATACGCAGTATTTT.

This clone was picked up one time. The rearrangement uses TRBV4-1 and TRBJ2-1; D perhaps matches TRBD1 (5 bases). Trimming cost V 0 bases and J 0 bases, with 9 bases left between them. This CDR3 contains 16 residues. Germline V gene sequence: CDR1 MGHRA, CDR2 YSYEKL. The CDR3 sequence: CASSQEIGASYNEQFF. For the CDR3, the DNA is TGCGCCAGCAGCCAAGAAATAGGGGCCTCCTACAATGAGCAGTTCTTC.

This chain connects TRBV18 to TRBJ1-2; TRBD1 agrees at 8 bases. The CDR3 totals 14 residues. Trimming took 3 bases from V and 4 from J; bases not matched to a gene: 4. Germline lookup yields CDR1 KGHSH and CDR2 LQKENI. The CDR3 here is CASSPLGQAYGYTF. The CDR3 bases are TGTGCCAGCTCACCCCTGGGACAGGCCTATGGCTACACCTTC.

The CDR3 region is CSVEDNHRGSYEQYF. CDR3 sequence (DNA): TGCAGCGTTGAAGATAATCACAGGGGGTCCTACGAGCAGTACTTC. The rearrangement joins TRBV29-1 to TRBJ2-7; 8 bases are shared with TRBD1. Per the germline V gene, CDR1 is SQVTM and CDR2 is ANQGSEA. CDR3 length equals 15 residues. With V trimmed by 0 bases and J by 1 base, 5 bases remained unmatched.

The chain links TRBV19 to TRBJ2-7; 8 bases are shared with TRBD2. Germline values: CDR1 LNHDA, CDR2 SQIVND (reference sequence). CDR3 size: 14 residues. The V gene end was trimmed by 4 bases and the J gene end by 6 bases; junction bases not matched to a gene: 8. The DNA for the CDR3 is TGTGCCAGTAGTACCCGGGCGGGGGGCCGCGAGCAGTACTTC. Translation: CASSTRAGGREQYF.

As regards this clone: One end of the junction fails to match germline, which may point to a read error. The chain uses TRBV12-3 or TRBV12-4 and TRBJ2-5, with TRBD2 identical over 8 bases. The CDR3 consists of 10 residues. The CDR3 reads CASRGTRVHF. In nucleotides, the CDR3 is TGTGCCAGCAGGGGGACTAGAGTACACTTC.

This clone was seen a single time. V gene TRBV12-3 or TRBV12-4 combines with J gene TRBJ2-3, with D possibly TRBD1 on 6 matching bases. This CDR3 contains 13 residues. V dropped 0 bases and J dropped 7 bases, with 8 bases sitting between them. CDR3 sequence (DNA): TGTGCCAGCAGTTTAGCGGGGGACAATACGCAGTATTTT. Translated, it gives CASSLAGDNTQYF.

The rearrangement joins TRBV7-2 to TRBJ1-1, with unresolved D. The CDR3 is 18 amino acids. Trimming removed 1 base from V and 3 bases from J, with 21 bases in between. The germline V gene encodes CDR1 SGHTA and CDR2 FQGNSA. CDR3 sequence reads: CASSLEARHSAWDTEAFF. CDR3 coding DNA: TGTGCCAGCAGCTTAGAGGCCAGGCACAGTGCCTGGGACACTGAAGCTTTCTTT.

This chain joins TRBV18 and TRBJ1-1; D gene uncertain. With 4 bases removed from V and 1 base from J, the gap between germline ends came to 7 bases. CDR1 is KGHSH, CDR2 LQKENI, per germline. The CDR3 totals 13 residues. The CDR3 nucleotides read TGTGCCAGCTCACTACTCAAGAACACTGAAGCTTTCTTT. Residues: CASSLLKNTEAFF.

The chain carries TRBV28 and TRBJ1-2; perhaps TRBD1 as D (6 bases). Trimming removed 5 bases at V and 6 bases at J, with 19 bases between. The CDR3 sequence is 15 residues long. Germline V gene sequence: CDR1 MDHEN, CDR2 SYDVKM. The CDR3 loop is CASSHHTLGGHGYTF. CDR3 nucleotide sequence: TGTGCCAGCAGTCATCATACATTAGGGGGACATGGCTACACCTTC.